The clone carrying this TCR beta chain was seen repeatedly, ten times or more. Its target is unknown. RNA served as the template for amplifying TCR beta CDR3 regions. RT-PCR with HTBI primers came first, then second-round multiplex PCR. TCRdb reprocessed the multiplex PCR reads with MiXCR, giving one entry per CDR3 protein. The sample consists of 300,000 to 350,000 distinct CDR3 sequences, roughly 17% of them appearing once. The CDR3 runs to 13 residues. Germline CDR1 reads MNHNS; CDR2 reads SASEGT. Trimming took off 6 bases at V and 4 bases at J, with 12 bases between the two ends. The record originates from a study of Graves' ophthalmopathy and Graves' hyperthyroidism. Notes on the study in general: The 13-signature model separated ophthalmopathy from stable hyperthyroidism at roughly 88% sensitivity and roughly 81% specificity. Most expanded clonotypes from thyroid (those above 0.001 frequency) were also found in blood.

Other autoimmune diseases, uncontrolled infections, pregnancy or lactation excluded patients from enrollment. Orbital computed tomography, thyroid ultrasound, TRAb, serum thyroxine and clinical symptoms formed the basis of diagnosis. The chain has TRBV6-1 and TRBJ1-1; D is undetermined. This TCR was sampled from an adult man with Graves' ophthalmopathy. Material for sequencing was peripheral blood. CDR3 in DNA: TGTGCCAGCAGGGACCTGAGAACCACTGAAGCTTTCTTT. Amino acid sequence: CASRDLRTTEAFF.